This TCR beta chain was found in a study of blood T cell repertoires in COVID-19. Study-wide background: The cDNA or gDNA used as material had been derived from T cells, B-cell-depleted T cells, or PBMCs.

Libraries were prepared by immunoSEQ multiplex PCR; TCRdb keeps only in-frame clonotypes and omits some of them. Of under 250,000 clones listed, about 90% are singletons. The CDR3 totals 16 residues. Germline V lookup: CDR1 SNHLY, CDR2 FYNNEI. The junction had 12 bases not matched to a gene; V was cut back by 5 bases and J by 6 bases. Source material: peripheral blood. The chain uses TRBV2 and TRBJ2-2; 7 nucleotides agree with TRBD2. The sequence derives from a man aged 25-45 years with COVID-19, enrolled during active disease. The CDR3 bases are TGTGCCAGCAGTAAGAGGGGCGGGGGAGACCCCGGGGAGCTGTTTTTT. Residues: CASSKRGGGDPGELFF.